This T cell receptor (beta chain) was identified in a study of neoadjuvant anti-PD-1 for oral cavity cancer. Time point defined: after neoadjuvant nivolumab, at surgical resection. V was shortened by 1 base and J by 2 bases, with 15 bases between the two germline ends. The germline CDR1 and CDR2 sequences are SGHRS and YFSETQ. The CDR3 is 17 residues long. This clone showed up just a few times. Generated by immunoSEQ multiplex PCR, the TCRdb table keeps only in-frame clones and is missing some. The repertoire holds some 70,000 clones, around 84% seen once, with 3% to 4% in the top ten. Sequencing was performed on PBMCs, taken after nivolumab (anti-PD-1) treatment. The clonotype originates from a person aged 35 to 85 with oral cavity squamous cell carcinoma. The gene calls are TRBV5-1 and TRBJ1-4; D possibly corresponds to TRBD1 (6 bases). CDR3 coding DNA: TGCGCCAGCAGCTTGCAAGGGGGATTTTCGACTAATGAAAAACTGTTTTTT. Protein product: CASSLQGGFSTNEKLFF.